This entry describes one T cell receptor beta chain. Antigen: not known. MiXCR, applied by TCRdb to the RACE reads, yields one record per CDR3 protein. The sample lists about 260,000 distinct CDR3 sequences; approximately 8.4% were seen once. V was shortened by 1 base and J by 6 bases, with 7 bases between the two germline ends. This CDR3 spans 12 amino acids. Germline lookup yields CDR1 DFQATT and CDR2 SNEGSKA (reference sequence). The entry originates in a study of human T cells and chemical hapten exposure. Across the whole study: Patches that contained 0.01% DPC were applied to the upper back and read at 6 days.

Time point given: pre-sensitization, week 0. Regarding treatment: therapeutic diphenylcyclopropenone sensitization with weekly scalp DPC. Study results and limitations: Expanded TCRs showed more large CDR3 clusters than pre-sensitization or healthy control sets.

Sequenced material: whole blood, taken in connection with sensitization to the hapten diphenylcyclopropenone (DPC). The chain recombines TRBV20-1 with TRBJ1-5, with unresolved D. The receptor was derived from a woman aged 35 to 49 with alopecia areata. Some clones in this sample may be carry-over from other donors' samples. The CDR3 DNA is TGCAGTGCTAGAGCTGTGGGTCAGCCCCAGCATTTT. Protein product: CSARAVGQPQHF.